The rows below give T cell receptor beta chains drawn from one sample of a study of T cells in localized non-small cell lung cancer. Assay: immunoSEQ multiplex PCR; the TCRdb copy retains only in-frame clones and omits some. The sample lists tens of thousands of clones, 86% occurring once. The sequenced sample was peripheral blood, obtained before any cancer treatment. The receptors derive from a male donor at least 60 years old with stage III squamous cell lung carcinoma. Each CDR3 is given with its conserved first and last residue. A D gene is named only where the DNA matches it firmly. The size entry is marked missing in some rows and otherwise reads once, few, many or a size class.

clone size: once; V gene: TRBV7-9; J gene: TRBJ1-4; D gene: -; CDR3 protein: CASSRLNEKLFF; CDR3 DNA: TGTGCCAGCAGTCGACTGAATGAAAAACTGTTTTTT
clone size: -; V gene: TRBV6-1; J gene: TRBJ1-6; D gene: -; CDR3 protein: CASRLRNSPLHF; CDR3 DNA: TGTGCCAGCAGATTAAGAAATTCACCCCTCCACTTT
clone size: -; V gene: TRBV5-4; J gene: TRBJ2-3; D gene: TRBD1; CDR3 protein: CASSLGTGPDTQYF; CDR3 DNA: TGTGCCAGCAGCTTGGGGACAGGTCCAGATACGCAGTATTTT
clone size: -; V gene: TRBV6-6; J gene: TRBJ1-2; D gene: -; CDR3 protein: CASIMGAGGYTF; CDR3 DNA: TGTGCCAGCATTATGGGGGCGGGTGGCTACACCTTC
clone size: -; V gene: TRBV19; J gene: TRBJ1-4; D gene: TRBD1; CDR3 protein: CASSIGGQPNEKLFF; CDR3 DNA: TGTGCCAGTAGTATTGGGGGACAGCCTAATGAAAAACTGTTTTTT
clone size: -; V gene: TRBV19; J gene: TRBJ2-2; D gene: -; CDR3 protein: CASSIDGTYTGELFF; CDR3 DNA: TGTGCCAGTAGTATAGACGGGACATACACCGGGGAGCTGTTTTTT
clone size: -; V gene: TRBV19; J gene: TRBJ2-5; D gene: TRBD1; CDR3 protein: CASSITGQQETQYF; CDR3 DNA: TGTGCCAGTAGTATAACGGGACAGCAAGAGACCCAGTACTTC
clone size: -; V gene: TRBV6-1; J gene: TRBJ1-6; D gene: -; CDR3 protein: CASSEDSGNTHF; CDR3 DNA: TGTGCCAGCAGTGAAGATTCGGGGAACACCCACTTT
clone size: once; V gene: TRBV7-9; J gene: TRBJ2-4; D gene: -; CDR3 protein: CASSLVHELAKNIQYF; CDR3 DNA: TGTGCCAGCAGCTTAGTTCACGAGCTAGCCAAAAACATTCAGTACTTC
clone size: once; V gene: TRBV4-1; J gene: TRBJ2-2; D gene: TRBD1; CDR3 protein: CASSFIQGAGGELFF; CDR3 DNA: TGCGCCAGCAGCTTCATTCAGGGGGCCGGCGGGGAGCTGTTTTTT
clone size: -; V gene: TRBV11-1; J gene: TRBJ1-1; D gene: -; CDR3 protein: CASSLVGDVNTEAFF; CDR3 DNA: TGTGCCAGCAGCTTAGTTGGGGATGTGAACACTGAAGCTTTCTTT
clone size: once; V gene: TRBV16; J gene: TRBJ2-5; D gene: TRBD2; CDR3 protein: CASSQSRGLQETQYF; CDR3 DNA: TGTGCCAGCAGCCAATCGCGGGGACTACAAGAGACCCAGTACTTC
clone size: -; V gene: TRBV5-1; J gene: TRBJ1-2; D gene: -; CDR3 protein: CASSPQWTELYGYTF; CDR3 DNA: TGCGCCAGCAGCCCCCAATGGACGGAGCTCTATGGCTACACCTTC
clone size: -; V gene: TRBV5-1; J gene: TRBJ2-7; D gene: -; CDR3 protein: CASSLAQGHFEQYF; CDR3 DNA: TGCGCCAGCAGCTTGGCACAGGGTCACTTCGAGCAGTACTTC
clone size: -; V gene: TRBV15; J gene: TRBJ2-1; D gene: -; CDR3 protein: CATSRGQPDSYNEQFF; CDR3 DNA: TGTGCCACCAGCAGAGGGCAACCCGACTCCTACAATGAGCAGTTCTTC
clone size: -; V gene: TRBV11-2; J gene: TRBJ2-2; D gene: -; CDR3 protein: CASSFQPSTGELFF; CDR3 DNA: TGTGCCAGCAGCTTTCAGCCGAGCACCGGGGAGCTGTTTTTT
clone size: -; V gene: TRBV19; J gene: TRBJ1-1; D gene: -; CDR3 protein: CASTSGQGWGEAFF; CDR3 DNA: -
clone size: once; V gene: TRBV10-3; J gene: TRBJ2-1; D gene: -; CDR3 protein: CAISGRQEFYNEQFF; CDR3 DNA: TGTGCCATCAGTGGGAGGCAGGAGTTTTACAATGAGCAGTTCTTC
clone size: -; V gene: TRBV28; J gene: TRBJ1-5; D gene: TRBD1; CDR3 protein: CASSDRGNQPQHF; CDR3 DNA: TGTGCCAGCAGCGACAGGGGGAATCAGCCCCAGCATTTT
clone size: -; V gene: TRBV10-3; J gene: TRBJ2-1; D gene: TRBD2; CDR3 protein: CAIRTGGSSYNEQFF; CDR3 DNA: TGTGCCATCAGAACGGGGGGGAGCTCCTACAATGAGCAGTTCTTC
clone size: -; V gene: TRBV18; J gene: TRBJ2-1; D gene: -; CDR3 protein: CASSPLQSEQFF; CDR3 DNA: TGTGCCAGCTCACCTCTTCAAAGTGAGCAGTTCTTC
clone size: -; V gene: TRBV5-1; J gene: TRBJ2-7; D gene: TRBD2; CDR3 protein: CASSRDAGGYEQYF; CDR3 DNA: TGCGCCAGCAGCCGGGACGCGGGGGGGTACGAGCAGTACTTC
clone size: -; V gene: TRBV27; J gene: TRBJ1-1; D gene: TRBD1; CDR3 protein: CASSLRGRGDTEAFF; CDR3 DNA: TGTGCCAGCAGTTTAAGGGGGCGGGGGGACACTGAAGCTTTCTTT
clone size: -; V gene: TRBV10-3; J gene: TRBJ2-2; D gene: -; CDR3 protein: CAISEPSGRNTGELFF; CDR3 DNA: TGTGCCATCAGTGAGCCTTCGGGACGGAACACCGGGGAGCTGTTTTTT
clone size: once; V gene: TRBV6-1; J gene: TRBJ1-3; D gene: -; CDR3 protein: CASSSGSGNTIYF; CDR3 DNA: TGTGCCAGCAGTTCGGGTAGCGGAAACACCATATATTTT
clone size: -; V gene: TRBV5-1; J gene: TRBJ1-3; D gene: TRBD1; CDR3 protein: CASSLGTVNSGNTIYF; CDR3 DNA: TGCGCCAGCAGCCTCGGGACAGTCAACTCTGGAAACACCATATATTTT
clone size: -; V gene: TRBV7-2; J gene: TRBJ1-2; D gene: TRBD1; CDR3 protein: CASSPQSGQGAGGYTF; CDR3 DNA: TGTGCCAGCAGCCCCCAGTCCGGCCAGGGGGCGGGTGGCTACACCTTC
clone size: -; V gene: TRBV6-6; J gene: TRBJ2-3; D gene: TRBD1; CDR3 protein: CASTTGVADTQYF; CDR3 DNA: TGTGCCAGCACGACAGGGGTCGCAGATACGCAGTATTTT
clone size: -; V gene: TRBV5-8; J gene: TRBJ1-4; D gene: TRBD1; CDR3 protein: CASSHQRGQDNEKLFF; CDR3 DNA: TGTGCCAGCAGCCACCAACGCGGACAGGATAATGAAAAACTGTTTTTT
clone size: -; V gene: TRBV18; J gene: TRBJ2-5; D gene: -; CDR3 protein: CASSQDSPEETQYF; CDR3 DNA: TGTGCCAGCTCACAGGACAGCCCTGAAGAGACCCAGTACTTC
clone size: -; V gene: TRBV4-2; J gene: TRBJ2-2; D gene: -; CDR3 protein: CASSLSPGGNTGELFF; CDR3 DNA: TGTGCCAGCAGCCTAAGCCCCGGGGGGAACACCGGGGAGCTGTTTTTT
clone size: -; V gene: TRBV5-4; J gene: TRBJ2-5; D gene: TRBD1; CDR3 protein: CASSQGQGQETQYF; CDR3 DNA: TGTGCCAGCAGCCAGGGACAGGGCCAAGAGACCCAGTACTTC
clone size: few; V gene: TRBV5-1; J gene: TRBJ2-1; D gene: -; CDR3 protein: CASSLGRQGDNEQFF; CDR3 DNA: TGCGCCAGCAGCTTGGGTAGGCAGGGTGACAATGAGCAGTTCTTC
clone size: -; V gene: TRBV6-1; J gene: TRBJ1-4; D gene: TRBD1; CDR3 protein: CASRPGQRNEKLFF; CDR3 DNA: TGTGCCAGCAGACCGGGACAGCGTAATGAAAAACTGTTTTTT
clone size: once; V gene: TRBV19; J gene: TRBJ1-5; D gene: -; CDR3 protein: CASRGGIGQPQHF; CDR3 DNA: TGTGCCAGTAGGGGGGGAATTGGTCAGCCCCAGCATTTT
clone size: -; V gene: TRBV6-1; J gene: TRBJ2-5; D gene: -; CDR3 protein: CASSPSTEETQYF; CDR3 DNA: TGTGCCAGCAGTCCCTCGACAGAAGAGACCCAGTACTTC
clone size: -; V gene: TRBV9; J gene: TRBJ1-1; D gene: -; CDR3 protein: CASSPGALGNTEAFF; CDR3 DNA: TGTGCCAGCAGCCCTGGGGCCCTGGGGAACACTGAAGCTTTCTTT
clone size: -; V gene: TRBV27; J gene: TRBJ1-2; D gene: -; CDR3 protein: CASSRNRDHYGYTF; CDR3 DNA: TGTGCCAGCAGTAGAAACAGGGATCACTATGGCTACACCTTC
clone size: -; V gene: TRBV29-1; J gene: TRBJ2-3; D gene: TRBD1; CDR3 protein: CSVTGTGITDTQYF; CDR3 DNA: TGCAGCGTTACCGGGACAGGGATTACAGATACGCAGTATTTT
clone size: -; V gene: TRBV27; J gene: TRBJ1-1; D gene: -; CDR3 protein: CASRKGPEGTEAFF; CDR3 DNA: TGTGCCAGCAGGAAAGGGCCGGAAGGGACTGAAGCTTTCTTT
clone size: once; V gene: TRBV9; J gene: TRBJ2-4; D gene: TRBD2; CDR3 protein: CASSGERGGGNIQYF; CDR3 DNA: TGTGCCAGCAGCGGTGAGCGGGGGGGCGGAAACATTCAGTACTTC
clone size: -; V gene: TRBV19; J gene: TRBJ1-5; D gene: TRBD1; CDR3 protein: CASSNQDRGSNQPQHF; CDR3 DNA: TGTGCCAGTAGTAACCAGGACAGGGGTAGCAATCAGCCCCAGCATTTT
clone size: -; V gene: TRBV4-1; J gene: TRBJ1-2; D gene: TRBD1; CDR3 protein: CASSQWDRGRPNYGYTF; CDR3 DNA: TGCGCCAGCAGCCAATGGGACAGGGGGCGTCCCAACTATGGCTACACCTTC
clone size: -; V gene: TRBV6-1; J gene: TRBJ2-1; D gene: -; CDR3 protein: CASSPRGAFYNEQFF; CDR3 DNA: TGTGCCAGCAGCCCCCGGGGGGCGTTCTACAATGAGCAGTTCTTC
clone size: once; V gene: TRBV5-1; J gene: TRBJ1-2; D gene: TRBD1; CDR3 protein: CASSLWGQGNGYTF; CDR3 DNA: TGCGCCAGCAGCTTGTGGGGACAGGGGAATGGCTACACCTTC
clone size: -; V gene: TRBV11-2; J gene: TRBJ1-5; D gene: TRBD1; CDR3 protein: CASSKGQGIFQPQHF; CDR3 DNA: TGTGCCAGCAGCAAGGGACAGGGTATCTTCCAGCCCCAGCATTTT
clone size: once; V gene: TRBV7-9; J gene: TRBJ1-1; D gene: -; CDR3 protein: CASSAREGKTEAFF; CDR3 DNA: TGTGCCAGCAGCGCCAGGGAGGGTAAGACTGAAGCTTTCTTT
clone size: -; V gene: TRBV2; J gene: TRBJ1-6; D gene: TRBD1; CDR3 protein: CASSPWTGASPLHF; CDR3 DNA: TGTGCCAGCAGCCCCTGGACAGGGGCTTCACCCCTCCACTTT
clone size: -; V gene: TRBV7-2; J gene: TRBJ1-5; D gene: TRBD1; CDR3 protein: CASSTRQGNQPQHF; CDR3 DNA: TGTGCCAGCAGCACCCGACAGGGGAATCAGCCCCAGCATTTT
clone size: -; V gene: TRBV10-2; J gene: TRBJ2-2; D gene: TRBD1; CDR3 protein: CASSPQGAGTGELFF; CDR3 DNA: TGCGCCAGCAGTCCCCAGGGGGCAGGCACCGGGGAGCTGTTTTTT
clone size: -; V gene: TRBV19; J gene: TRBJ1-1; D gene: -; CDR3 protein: CASKGVTEAFF; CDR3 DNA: TGTGCCAGTAAAGGGGTCACTGAAGCTTTCTTT
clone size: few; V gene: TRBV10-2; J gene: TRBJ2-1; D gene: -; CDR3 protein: CASSEPTGSYNEQFF; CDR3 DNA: TGCGCCAGCAGTGAACCTACGGGCTCATACAATGAGCAGTTCTTC